This passage covers 5 T cell receptor beta chains from one sample sequenced in a study of human CD4 T cells and Enterobacteriaceae. The data were produced by immunoSEQ multiplex PCR, yet TCRdb's version contains in-frame clones alone and is incomplete. The sample carries 25,000 to 30,000 clones, 82% recorded once. Memory CD4+ T cells were sorted as all CD4+ cells except CD45RA+CCR7+CD95- naive cells, over 95% pure. Sequencing used memory CD4+ T cells from blood. These receptors were collected from a human donor in good health.

The V call is TRBV6-5, the J call TRBJ1-1; 7 positions agree with TRBD1. This CDR3 is built from 14 residues. J lost 7 bases, V lost 2 bases, and 7 bases had no gene match. Looked up from germline, CDR1 is MNHEY and CDR2 is SVGAGI. CDR3 loop: CASSYKSGQREAFF. As DNA, the CDR3 is TGTGCCAGCAGTTACAAGTCGGGACAGCGTGAAGCTTTCTTT.

The V and J genes are TRBV6-1 and TRBJ2-1; D might be TRBD2 (5 bases). The length of the CDR3 is 14 residues. V was trimmed by 3 bases and J by 2 bases, leaving 8 bases between them. CDR1 and CDR2 (germline): MNHNS, SASEGT. In DNA form, the CDR3 reads TGTGCCAGCAGTGAGAGGGTAGCCTACAATGAGCAGTTCTTC. Its translation: CASSERVAYNEQFF.

The rearrangement links TRBV2 to TRBJ2-2; TRBD1 aligns across 10 bases. The germline V gene encodes CDR1 SNHLY and CDR2 FYNNEI. Germline trimming cut 6 bases from V and 7 bases from J; bases unmatched to any gene: 8. CDR3 size: 15 residues. The CDR3 sequence is CASSALTGGGGELFF. Here the CDR3 DNA reads TGTGCCAGCAGCGCCCTGACAGGGGGCGGCGGGGAGCTGTTTTTT.

This clone was seen once. This CDR3 is CASSQPGTDTQYF. As DNA, the CDR3 is TGTGCCAGCAGCCAGCCCGGGACAGATACGCAGTATTTT. The chain carries TRBV4-2 and TRBJ2-3; D gene ambiguous. Germline CDR1 is LGHNA and CDR2 is YNFKEQ. This CDR3 has 13 residues. Deletions cut 3 bases from V and 3 bases from J, with 7 bases between.

The rearrangement joins TRBV7-3 to TRBJ2-3; possibly TRBD1 for D (7 bases). Germline CDR1 and CDR2: SGHTA and FQGTGA. The CDR3 has 16 residues. V lost 6 bases and J 2 bases, leaving 18 bases between the germline ends. In nucleotides, the CDR3 is TGTGCCAGCAGTCAGGGGGACTCGCGACTCACAGATACGCAGTATTTT. This encodes CASSQGDSRLTDTQYF.